These 31 T cell receptor beta chains were sequenced from one sample in a study of T cells after yellow fever vaccination. TCRdb analysed the 5' RACE reads with MiXCR anew, one entry per CDR3 protein. The sample has hundreds of thousands of distinct CDR3 sequences, approximately 13% seen once. The starting material was PBMCs, obtained on the day of the yellow fever booster vaccination. These receptors were obtained from a man between 25 and 39 years old who received the YFV17D yellow fever vaccine.

This clonotype was counted only a few times. The chain carries TRBV7-2 and TRBJ2-5, with TRBD2 identical over 11 bases. Losses at the gene ends were 5 bases for V and 2 bases for J; bases not matched to a gene: 7. CDR1 is SGHTA and CDR2 is FQGNSA in the germline V gene. The CDR3 is 16 amino acids. CDR3 sequence (DNA): TGTGCCAGCAGCCTGTCGACTAGCGGGATACAAGAGACCCAGTACTTC. Amino acids: CASSLSTSGIQETQYF. The variable domain in full, completed from reference TRBV7-2 and TRBJ2-5, reads GAGVSQSPSNKVTEKGKDVELRCDPISGHTALYWYRQSLGQGLEFLIYFQGNSAPDKSGLPSDRFSAERTGGSVSTLTIQRTQQEDSAVYLCASSLSTSGIQETQYFGPGTRLLVL.

This clonotype was seen only a few times. The gene calls are TRBV24-1 and TRBJ1-1; 7 bases line up with TRBD1. This CDR3 is 12 amino acids long. The V segment lost 4 bases and the J segment 11 bases; nucleotides outside the gene matches: 6. The germline gives CDR1 KGHDR, CDR2 SFDVKD. The CDR3 nucleotides are TGTGCCACCAGTGACCCGGGACAGCGGGCTTTCTTT. Translated, it gives CATSDPGQRAFF.

The chain carries TRBV30 and TRBJ1-2; tentative D call: TRBD1 (6 bases). V lost 2 bases and J 4 bases, leaving 11 bases between the germline ends. This CDR3 is 13 amino acids long. The V gene's germline CDR1 is GTSNPN and CDR2 SVGIG (reference sequence). The CDR3 sequence: CAWSKGGSYGYTF. In DNA, the CDR3 is TGTGCCTGGAGTAAGGGGGGGAGCTATGGCTACACCTTC.

This clonotype was recorded at least ten times. The CDR3 is CASSPDRGYEQFF. The CDR3 nucleotides read TGCGCCAGCAGCCCGGACAGGGGCTATGAGCAGTTCTTC. The chain has TRBV5-1 and TRBJ2-1; 9 bases are shared with TRBD1. There are 13 residues in the CDR3. Germline V gives CDR1 SGHRS, CDR2 YFSETQ. V lost 4 bases and J lost 8; bases outside the gene matches: 4.

This clonotype was observed once. The J gene is TRBJ2-1, the V gene TRBV6-5; 11 bases are a match to TRBD2. Trimming removed 0 bases from V and 8 bases from J; junction bases left unmatched: 9. Germline V gene data show CDR1 as MNHEY and CDR2 as SVGAGI. The length of the CDR3 is 17 residues. The CDR3 nucleotides are TGTGCCAGCAGTTACTCATCAGCTAGCGGGAGGAGACATGAGCAGTTCTTC. Its translation is CASSYSSASGRRHEQFF.

The rearrangement links TRBV5-6 to TRBJ2-4; tentative D call: TRBD1 (6 bases). Trimming took 2 bases from V and 0 from J, leaving 12 bases between them. Germline values: CDR1 SGHDT, CDR2 YYEEEE. The CDR3 sequence is 16 residues long. CDR3 sequence: CASSLQGSLAKNIQYF. CDR3 DNA: TGTGCCAGCAGCTTACAGGGTTCGCTAGCCAAAAACATTCAGTACTTC.

The chain carries TRBV15 and TRBJ2-1; D ambiguous. V dropped 1 base and J dropped 7 bases, with 8 bases sitting between them. Germline loops: CDR1 LNHNV, CDR2 YYDKDF (reference sequence). The CDR3 consists of 13 residues. The CDR3: CATSRAAGNEQFF. CDR3 nucleotide sequence: TGTGCCACCAGCAGAGCGGCCGGGAATGAGCAGTTCTTC.

The rearrangement joins TRBV30 to TRBJ2-6, with D unclear. This CDR3 is 13 amino acids long. Germline CDR1 reads GTSNPN; CDR2 reads SVGIG (reference sequence). V shed 1 base and J shed 2 bases, with 3 bases lying between them. DNA of the CDR3: TGTGCCTGGAGTGAACCTGGGGCCAACGTCCTGACTTTC. Residues: CAWSEPGANVLTF.

The chain has TRBV27 and TRBJ2-1, with D perhaps assigned TRBD1 or TRBD2 (5 bases each). CDR3 length: 14 residues. Germline assignment: CDR1 MNHEY and CDR2 SMNVEV (reference sequence). V shed 3 bases and J shed 5 bases, with 11 bases lying between them. In DNA, the CDR3 is TGTGCCAGCAGTTTCCTAGGGGACCACAATGAGCAGTTCTTC. This translates into CASSFLGDHNEQFF.

This chain links TRBV7-9 with TRBJ2-1, with 10 bases fitting TRBD2. The J segment lost 5 bases and the V segment lost 11 bases, leaving 9 bases of the junction unmatched. The CDR3 length is 14 residues. Germline CDR1 SEHNR, CDR2 FQNEAQ (reference sequence). Here the CDR3 DNA reads TGTGCCGCCTCAGGACTAGCGGTTAACAATGAGCAGTTCTTC. This gives the protein CAASGLAVNNEQFF. Looking up the rest from reference TRBV7-9 and TRBJ2-1 gives the full variable domain: DTGVSQNPRHKITKRGQNVTFRCDPISEHNRLYWYRQTLGQGPEFLTYFQNEAQLEKSRLLSDRFSAERPKGSFSTLEIQRTEQGDSAMYLCAASGLAVNNEQFFGPGTRLTVL.

This clonotype was detected only a few times. The rearrangement joins TRBV5-1 to TRBJ2-5, with 7 bases matching TRBD2. The CDR3 is 14 residues long. The germline gives CDR1 SGHRS, CDR2 YFSETQ. The junction had 9 bases not matched to a gene; V was cut back by 7 bases and J by 3 bases. In DNA form, the CDR3 reads TGCGCCAGCGGGCGGGGGTCGCATGAAGAGACCCAGTACTTC. Encoded protein: CASGRGSHEETQYF.

The gene calls are TRBV6-1 and TRBJ2-1, with 9 nucleotides matching TRBD2. The CDR3 is made up of 15 amino acids. Germline V gene data show CDR1 as MNHNS and CDR2 as SASEGT. Unmatched junction bases numbered 8, after V lost 11 bases and J lost 0 bases. CDR3 coding DNA: TGTGCCGCTCGAAGCGGGAGGAACTCCTACAATGAGCAGTTCTTC. It is translated as CAARSGRNSYNEQFF.

This clonotype was seen more than once but under ten times. The V and J genes are TRBV15 and TRBJ2-3; D is perhaps TRBD2 (6 bases). This CDR3 is built from 16 residues. Germline V gene data show CDR1 as LNHNV and CDR2 as YYDKDF (reference sequence). Trimming stripped 0 bases from V and 4 bases from J, with 14 bases between. The CDR3 region has the DNA TGTGCCACCAGCAGAGACCTAGCGTTTGTAGCAGATACGCAGTATTTT. Amino acid sequence: CATSRDLAFVADTQYF.

This clonotype was recorded only once. The chain has TRBV15 and TRBJ2-7; tentatively, D is TRBD2 (6 bases). V lost 5 bases and J lost 3, with 14 bases in between. The CDR3 extends over 14 amino acids. The germline CDR1 and CDR2 sequences are LNHNV and YYDKDF (reference sequence). CDR3 in DNA: TGTGCCACCAGCTTAGGACACGGGAGCTACGAGCAGTACTTC. This gives the protein CATSLGHGSYEQYF.

This clonotype was observed a handful of times. V is TRBV24-1 and J is TRBJ2-3; D remains ambiguous. This CDR3 comprises 13 residues. V was cut by 3 bases and J by 9 bases, with 12 bases left in between. The V gene's germline CDR1 is KGHDR and CDR2 SFDVKD. In DNA form, the CDR3 reads TGTGCCACCAGTGATCCCTGGGCTAAGACGCAGTATTTT. This codes for CATSDPWAKTQYF.

There are a few counts of this clonotype. V and J are TRBV10-3 and TRBJ2-3; the D gene is possibly TRBD1 (5 bases). In germline, CDR1 is ENHRY, CDR2 SYGVKD. The CDR3 spans 14 residues. With 2 bases removed from V and 4 bases from J, the gap between germline ends came to 10 bases. CDR3 sequence reads: CAISEGQGPDTQYF. DNA of the CDR3: TGTGCCATCAGTGAGGGCCAGGGCCCAGATACGCAGTATTTT.

The chain employs TRBV27 and TRBJ2-6; D is undetermined. This CDR3 spans 15 amino acids. V was cut by 4 bases and J by 0 bases, with 7 bases left in between. From germline, CDR1 is MNHEY and CDR2 SMNVEV (reference sequence). This CDR3 reads CASSSRISGANVLTF. CDR3 nucleotide sequence: TGTGCCAGCAGTTCCAGGATCTCTGGGGCCAACGTCCTGACTTTC.

This clonotype was found a few times. The chain is built from TRBV18 and TRBJ2-7; no clear D gene. CDR1 is KGHSH, CDR2 LQKENI, per germline. Trimming left V 2 bases short and J 0 bases short, with 11 bases between. The CDR3 runs 15 residues. The CDR3 region is CASSPNRQSSYEQYF. CDR3 in DNA: TGTGCCAGCTCACCAAACAGACAAAGCTCCTACGAGCAGTACTTC.

The V gene is TRBV3-1, the J gene TRBJ1-4; D gene unclear. This CDR3 comprises 15 residues. Trimming removed 5 bases at V and 5 bases at J, with 15 bases between. CDR1 and CDR2 from the germline V gene are LGHDT and YNNKEL (reference sequence). The CDR3 loop is CASSKDGVSNEKLFF. In nucleotides, the CDR3 is TGTGCCAGCAGCAAGGACGGCGTATCGAATGAAAAACTGTTTTTT.

This clonotype turned up a few times. The J gene is TRBJ2-5, the V gene TRBV20-1; D uncertain. The V and J ends lost 3 bases and 3 bases respectively, with 14 bases between them. The CDR3 has 14 residues. Germline CDR1 is DFQATT and CDR2 is SNEGSKA (reference sequence). The CDR3: CSARGLWAKETQYF. DNA for the CDR3: TGCAGTGCTAGGGGCCTATGGGCGAAAGAGACCCAGTACTTC.

This clonotype was recorded a few times. The chain links TRBV7-8 to TRBJ2-3; possible D gene TRBD2, 7 bases. The CDR3 sequence is 15 residues long. Deletions cut 8 bases from V and 0 bases from J, with 15 bases between. Germline V lookup: CDR1 SGHVS, CDR2 FQNEAQ. In DNA form, the CDR3 reads TGTGCCAGCTACCGAGGGGGGGGAAGCACAGATACGCAGTATTTT. Protein product: CASYRGGGSTDTQYF.

This clonotype has a count of ten or more. This chain joins TRBV7-8 and TRBJ2-4; D is perhaps TRBD1 or TRBD2 (5 bases each). Germline-derived CDR1 and CDR2 are SGHVS and FQNEAQ. The CDR3 contains 12 residues. Between the trimmed V and J ends, which lost 5 bases and 8 bases, there was a span of 10 bases. CDR3 protein: CASSPMGDIQYF. The CDR3 DNA reads TGTGCCAGCAGCCCCATGGGGGACATTCAGTACTTC.

The chain joins TRBV2 to TRBJ2-5; D may be TRBD1 (6 bases). The CDR3 runs 16 residues. The V gene's germline CDR1 is SNHLY and CDR2 FYNNEI. Trimming took 6 bases from V and 0 from J, leaving 17 bases between them. CDR3 nucleotide sequence: TGTGCCAGCAGCAGGGGCTTGGCACTGTACCAAGAGACCCAGTACTTC. Residues: CASSRGLALYQETQYF.

This rearrangement joins TRBV12-5 to TRBJ2-2; 7 bases line up with TRBD1. V shed 9 bases and J 4 bases; nucleotides not matched to a gene: 11. The CDR3 has 15 amino acids. Germline assignment: CDR1 LGHNT and CDR2 FRNRAP. The CDR3 nucleotides are TGTGCTAGCCGCGCTGGGACAGCAAGCACCGGGGAGCTGTTTTTT. It encodes CASRAGTASTGELFF.

This clonotype was recorded many times. This chain connects TRBV20-1 to TRBJ2-7; the match to TRBD2 covers 7 bases. Germline-derived CDR1 and CDR2 are DFQATT and SNEGSKA (reference sequence). The junction had 19 bases not matched to a gene; V was cut back by 6 bases and J by 5 bases. This CDR3 comprises 16 residues. Written as DNA, the CDR3 is TGCAGTGCAAGAAGCCCGGGAGGAGCGGGATTCAACGAGCAGTACTTC. As protein: CSARSPGGAGFNEQYF.

This clonotype was observed at least ten times. This sequence joins TRBV7-2 and TRBJ2-3, with no clear D. Germline CDR1 and CDR2: SGHTA and FQGNSA. The germline V and J ends were trimmed by 1 base and 4 bases, with 6 bases remaining between them. This CDR3 has 13 residues. The CDR3 DNA reads as TGTGCCAGCAGCTTAGGAACGGCAGATACGCAGTATTTT. Translated, it gives CASSLGTADTQYF.

This clonotype appeared a few times. The chain combines TRBV6-5 with TRBJ2-5, with D perhaps TRBD2 (6 bases). The germline V and J ends were trimmed by 2 bases and 1 base, with 8 bases remaining between them. Per the germline V gene, CDR1 is MNHEY and CDR2 is SVGAGI. The CDR3 runs to 14 residues. In DNA, the CDR3 is TGTGCCAGCAGTTACGGGGGAGGCCAAGAGACCCAGTACTTC. Residues: CASSYGGGQETQYF.

CDR3: CASSQQVIIGKDIQYF. CDR3 in DNA: TGCGCCAGCAGCCAGCAAGTTATTATAGGGAAGGACATTCAGTACTTC. This chain connects TRBV4-3 to TRBJ2-4; no clear D gene. The CDR3 length is 16 residues. V was trimmed by 3 bases and J by 8 bases, leaving 20 bases between them. Per the germline V gene, CDR1 is LGHNA and CDR2 is YSLEER.

The V call is TRBV29-1, the J call TRBJ2-3; the D gene could be TRBD1 or TRBD2 (5 bases each). In germline, CDR1 is SQVTM, CDR2 ANQGSEA. The length of the CDR3 is 14 residues. Trimming removed 4 bases at V and 1 base at J, with 12 bases between. Written as DNA, the CDR3 is TGCAGCGTTGTGGGGGTTGAGGGCACAGATACGCAGTATTTT. Residues: CSVVGVEGTDTQYF.

The genes are TRBV4-3 and TRBJ2-2; no clear D gene. Trimming stripped 0 bases from V and 5 bases from J, with 10 bases between. This CDR3 has 15 amino acids. Per the germline V gene, CDR1 is LGHNA and CDR2 is YSLEER. Here the CDR3 DNA reads TGCGCCAGCAGCCAAGATTGGGCGGCAACCGGGGAGCTGTTTTTT. Translation: CASSQDWAATGELFF.

Remarks on this clonotype: Germline is not matched at one junction end, which may reflect a read error. This chain links TRBV4-2 with TRBJ1-4, with D uncertain. CDR1 is LGHNA and CDR2 is YNFKEQ in the germline V gene. CDR3 length: 14 residues. The CDR3 here is CASSQELFDEKRFF. For the CDR3, the DNA is TGTGCCAGCAGCCAAGAACTTTTTGATGAAAAACGGTTTTTT.